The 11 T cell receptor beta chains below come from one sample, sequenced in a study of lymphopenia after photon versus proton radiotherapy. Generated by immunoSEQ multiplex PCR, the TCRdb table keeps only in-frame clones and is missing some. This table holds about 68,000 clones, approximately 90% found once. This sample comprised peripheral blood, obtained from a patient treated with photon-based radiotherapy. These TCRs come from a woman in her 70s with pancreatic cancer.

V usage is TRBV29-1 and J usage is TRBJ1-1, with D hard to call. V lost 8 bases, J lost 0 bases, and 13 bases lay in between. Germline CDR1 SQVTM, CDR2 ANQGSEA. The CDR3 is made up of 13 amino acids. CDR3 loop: CSSRVAVNTEAFF. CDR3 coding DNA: TGCAGCTCCCGAGTGGCGGTGAACACTGAAGCTTTCTTT.

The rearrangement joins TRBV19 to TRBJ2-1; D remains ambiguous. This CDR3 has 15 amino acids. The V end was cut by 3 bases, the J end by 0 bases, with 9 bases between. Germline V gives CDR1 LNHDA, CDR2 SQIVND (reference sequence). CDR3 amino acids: CASSIGLISYNEQFF. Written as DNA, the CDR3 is TGTGCCAGTAGTATTGGGTTAATCTCCTACAATGAGCAGTTCTTC.

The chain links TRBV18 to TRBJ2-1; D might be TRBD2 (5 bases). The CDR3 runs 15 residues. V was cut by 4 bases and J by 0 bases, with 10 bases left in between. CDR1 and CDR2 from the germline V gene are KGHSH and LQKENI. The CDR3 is CASSRAVSSYNEQFF. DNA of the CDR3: TGTGCCAGCTCACGAGCGGTTAGCTCCTACAATGAGCAGTTCTTC.

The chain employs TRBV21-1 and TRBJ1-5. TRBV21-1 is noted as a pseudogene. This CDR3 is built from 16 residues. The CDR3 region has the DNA TGTGCCAGCAGCACCACCCGCAGACGGCAAAATCAGCCCCAGCATTTT. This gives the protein CASSTTRRRQNQPQHF.

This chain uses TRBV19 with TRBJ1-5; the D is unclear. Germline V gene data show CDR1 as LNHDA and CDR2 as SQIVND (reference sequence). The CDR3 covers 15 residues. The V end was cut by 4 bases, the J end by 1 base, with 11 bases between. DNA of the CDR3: TGTGCCAGTAGTAGTTCGCCCGTGAGCAATCAGCCCCAGCATTTT. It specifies CASSSSPVSNQPQHF. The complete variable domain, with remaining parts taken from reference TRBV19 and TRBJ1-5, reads DGGITQSPKYLFRKEGQNVTLSCEQNLNHDAMYWYRQDPGQGLRLIYYSQIVNDFQKGDIAEGYSVSREKKESFPLTVTSAQKNPTAFYLCASSSSPVSNQPQHFGDGTRLSIL.

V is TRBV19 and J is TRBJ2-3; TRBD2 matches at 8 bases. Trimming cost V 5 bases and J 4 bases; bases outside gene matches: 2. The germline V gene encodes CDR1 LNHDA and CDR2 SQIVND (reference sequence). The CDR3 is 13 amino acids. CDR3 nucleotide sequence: TGTGCCAGTAGTGGGACTAGATCAGATACGCAGTATTTT. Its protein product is CASSGTRSDTQYF.

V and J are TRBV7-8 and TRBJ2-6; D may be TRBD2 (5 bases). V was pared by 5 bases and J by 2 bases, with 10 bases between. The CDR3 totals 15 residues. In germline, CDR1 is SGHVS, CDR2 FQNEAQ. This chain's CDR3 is CASSRGQAGANVLTF. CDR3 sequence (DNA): TGTGCCAGCAGCCGAGGGCAGGCTGGGGCCAACGTCCTGACTTTC.

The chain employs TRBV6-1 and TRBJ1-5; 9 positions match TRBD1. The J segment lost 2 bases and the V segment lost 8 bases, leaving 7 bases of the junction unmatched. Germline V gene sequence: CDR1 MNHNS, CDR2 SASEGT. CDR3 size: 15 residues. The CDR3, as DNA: TGTGCCAGCCGCAGACAGGGGGACGGCAATCAGCCCCAGCATTTT. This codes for CASRRQGDGNQPQHF.

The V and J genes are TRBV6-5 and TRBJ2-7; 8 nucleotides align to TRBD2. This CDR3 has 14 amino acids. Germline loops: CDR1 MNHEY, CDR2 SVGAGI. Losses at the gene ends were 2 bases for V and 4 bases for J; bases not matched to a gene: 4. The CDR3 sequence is CASSYGPGGYEQYF. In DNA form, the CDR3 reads TGTGCCAGCAGTTACGGTCCGGGGGGGTACGAGCAGTACTTC.

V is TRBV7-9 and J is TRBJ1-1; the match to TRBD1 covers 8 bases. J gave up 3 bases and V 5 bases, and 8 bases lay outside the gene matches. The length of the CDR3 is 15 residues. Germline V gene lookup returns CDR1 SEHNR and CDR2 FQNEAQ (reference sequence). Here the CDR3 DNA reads TGTGCCAGCAGCCCGGAACAGGGGGGGGACACTGAAGCTTTCTTT. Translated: CASSPEQGGDTEAFF.

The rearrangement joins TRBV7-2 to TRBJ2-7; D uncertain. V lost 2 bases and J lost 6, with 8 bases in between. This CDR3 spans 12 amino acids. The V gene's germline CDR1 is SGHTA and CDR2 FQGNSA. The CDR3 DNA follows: TGTGCCAGCAGCTTATTAGTAGGCGAGCAGTACTTC. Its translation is CASSLLVGEQYF.